Here is one T cell receptor (beta chain) with its context. Random hexamers primed reverse transcription of about 0.45 to 1 ug RNA. TCRdb used MiXCR to reprocess the immunoSEQ multiplex PCR reads, holding one entry per CDR3 protein. Among approximately 170,000 distinct CDR3 sequences, about 90% were seen once, and the ten largest hold about 0.073%. The sample comes from a study of CD8 T cells in Susac syndrome. Sequencing targeted TCR beta in blood CD8+ and CD4+ T cells. Sequenced material: CD4+ T cells from PBMCs. This clonotype originated in a human donor in good health.

The CDR3 coding sequence is TGTGCCAGCAGCCCGCTTCCGCGGGGTAGCCCCAAGAAGACCCAGTACTTC. Translated: CASSPLPRGSPKKTQYF. The genes are TRBV11-2 and TRBJ2-5; weak D call: TRBD2 (6 bases). Looked up from germline, CDR1 is SGHAT and CDR2 is FQNNGV. This CDR3 comprises 17 residues. V lost 5 bases and J 6 bases, leaving 25 bases between the germline ends.